This T cell receptor beta chain appears in the sequencing data of a study of T cells after posttransplantation cyclophosphamide. Cyclophosphamide on days +3 and +4 followed busulfan-fludarabine conditioning and a marrow graft. The CDR3 is 13 residues long. Germline V gene data show CDR1 as SNHLY and CDR2 as FYNNEI. Trimming left V 4 bases short and J 4 bases short, with 10 bases between. Data came from immunoSEQ multiplex PCR; TCRdb stores just in-frame clones and leaves some out. The sample includes 5,000 or so clones, less than 80% seen only once; the top ten take 30% to 35%. The chain has TRBV2 and TRBJ1-1; D is uncertain. This clonotype was sampled from a male patient between 60 and 69 years old who received an allogeneic stem cell transplant from an unrelated donor, was CMV-positive, and had no GVHD. Some T cells may have come from the graft donor. Sequenced material: PBMCs, taken after allogeneic stem cell transplant with posttransplant cyclophosphamide. CDR3 nucleotides: TGTGCCAGCAGTGCAGAGACTCGCACTGAAGCTTTCTTT. This translates into CASSAETRTEAFF.